Listed below are T cell receptor beta chains from one sample, sequenced in a study of regulatory T cells in long-lasting Graves disease. TCRdb re-called the multiplex PCR reads through MiXCR, storing one row per CDR3 protein. The sample comprises around 450,000 distinct CDR3 sequences, around 15% of which are singletons, and more than 10% rests with the top ten. This sample was also put to use in a study of T cells in Graves' hyperthyroidism and ophthalmopathy.

Sequencing was performed on peripheral blood mononuclear cells (PBMCs), taken at new diagnosis, from a patient treated with antithyroid drugs. The receptor set was obtained from a man aged 35 to 55 with Graves disease. Each CDR3 is given with its conserved first and last residue. The order of the fields is V gene, J gene, CDR3 protein.

V: TRBV5-1
J: TRBJ1-4
CDR3: CASRGRGATNEKLFF

V: TRBV19
J: TRBJ1-1
CDR3: CASSMPRGVGMNTEAFF

V: TRBV5-8
J: TRBJ2-7
CDR3: CASSLAWQTYEQYF

V: TRBV28
J: TRBJ2-5
CDR3: CASSSFTGEKETQYF

V: TRBV2
J: TRBJ2-1
CDR3: CASRASGTLRSYNEQFF

V: TRBV6-5
J: TRBJ1-1
CDR3: CASSYRTEAFF

V: TRBV20-1
J: TRBJ2-1
CDR3: CSAGALAGVNEQFF

V: TRBV4-2
J: TRBJ1-1
CDR3: CASSHLGSGATAFF

V: TRBV12-3/TRBV12-4
J: TRBJ2-7
CDR3: CASSPFPGQGGYEQYF

V: TRBV5-1
J: TRBJ2-1
CDR3: CASSFGLSYNEQFF

V: TRBV7-6
J: TRBJ2-7
CDR3: CASSPQARLAGDDEQYF

V: TRBV12-3/TRBV12-4
J: TRBJ2-5
CDR3: CASSFIQGETQYF

V: TRBV24-1
J: TRBJ2-3
CDR3: CATRRRSGPFTDTQYF

V: TRBV28
J: TRBJ2-1
CDR3: CASRAGGESYNEQFF

V: TRBV20-1
J: TRBJ1-1
CDR3: CSAHDLNTEAFF

V: TRBV6-9
J: TRBJ2-2
CDR3: CASSYYGTGGNTGELFF

V: TRBV10-3
J: TRBJ2-1
CDR3: CAISESTGTSVYNEQFF